The next 22 T cell receptor beta chains were all read from a single sample in a study of control samples from healthy donors and cancer patients. Using immunoSEQ multiplex PCR, the repertoire was profiled, and TCRdb retains in-frame clones only, with some absent. The sample carries roughly 150,000 clones, around 88% recorded once. Sequenced material: blood. The receptors derive from a man younger than 35 in good health.

This chain connects TRBV2 to TRBJ2-1; 11 bases are shared with TRBD2. CDR1 is SNHLY and CDR2 is FYNNEI in the germline V gene. This CDR3 is 17 amino acids long. V trimming: 1 base; J trimming: 3 bases; junction bases outside the gene matches: 5. The CDR3 region has the DNA TGTGCCAGCAGTGAAGGCCTACTAGCGGGGGACTACAATGAGCAGTTCTTC. It is translated as CASSEGLLAGDYNEQFF. Looking up the rest from reference TRBV2 and TRBJ2-1 gives the full variable domain: EPEVTQTPSHQVTQMGQEVILRCVPISNHLYFYWYRQILGQKVEFLVSFYNNEISEKSEIFDDQFSVERPDGSNFTLKIRSTKLEDSAMYFCASSEGLLAGDYNEQFFGPGTRLTVL.

This clone was seen many times. This sequence joins TRBV4-1 and TRBJ2-7, with 8 positions matching TRBD2. The V and J ends lost 0 bases and 4 bases, in that order; junction bases with no gene match: 2. Germline CDR1 and CDR2: MGHRA and YSYEKL. The CDR3 consists of 14 residues. CDR3 nucleotides: TGCGCCAGCAGCCAAGATCCGGGGGGGTACGAGCAGTACTTC. Translated: CASSQDPGGYEQYF.

Of note for this clone: Its ends do not fully match the called genes, so a read error is possible. The V call is TRBV29-1, the J call TRBJ1-1; D uncertain. CDR1 and CDR2 from the germline V gene are SQVTM and ANQGSEA. The CDR3 sequence is 11 residues long. The CDR3 DNA follows: TGCAGGGTTGACGGGAACACTGAAGCTTTCTTT. It yields the protein CRVDGNTEAFF.

Here the CDR3 DNA reads TGTGCCAGCAGTTACTCCGGGACCAATGAAAAACTGTTTTTT. This gives the protein CASSYSGTNEKLFF. The chain is built from TRBV6-5 and TRBJ1-4; D might be TRBD1 (5 bases). V was cut by 0 bases and J by 5 bases, with 7 bases left in between. CDR1 and CDR2 (germline): MNHEY, SVGAGI. This CDR3 comprises 14 residues.

As to this clone: The identical CDR3 is also encoded by other nucleotide sequences in the sample. This chain links TRBV3-1 (or the pseudogene TRBV3-2) with TRBJ2-3; 12 nucleotides agree with TRBD2. V trimming: 0 bases; J trimming: 8 bases; junction bases outside the gene matches: 6. Germline V gene lookup returns CDR1 LGHDT and CDR2 YNNKEL (reference sequence). The CDR3 sequence is 16 residues long. The CDR3 is CASSQELAGGRGTQYF. As DNA, the CDR3 is TGTGCCAGCAGCCAAGAACTAGCGGGGGGTCGGGGTACGCAGTATTTT.

V is TRBV12-3 or TRBV12-4 and J is TRBJ2-1; D is uncertain. Trimming took 3 bases from V and 8 from J, leaving 8 bases between them. This CDR3 has 12 residues. This CDR3 reads CASSLDVHEQFF. In nucleotides, the CDR3 is TGTGCCAGCAGTTTGGATGTACATGAGCAGTTCTTC.

This clone was seen once. The gene calls are TRBV7-9 and TRBJ2-1; TRBD1 matches at 8 bases. The CDR3 covers 14 residues. Germline V gene sequence: CDR1 SEHNR, CDR2 FQNEAQ (reference sequence). V shed 3 bases, J shed 4 bases, and the junction held 2 bases outside the gene matches. The CDR3 DNA is TGTGCCAGCAGCTTCAGGGGGCATTACAATGAGCAGTTCTTC. As protein: CASSFRGHYNEQFF.

This clone occurred once. The chain is built from TRBV28 and TRBJ1-4, with 7 positions matching TRBD1. The CDR3 is made up of 17 amino acids. CDR1 MDHEN and CDR2 SYDVKM come from the germline V gene. V gave up 2 bases and J gave up 0 bases; unmatched junction bases: 6. The CDR3 DNA reads TGTGCCAGCAGTTTACAAGTTGGGACAGCAACTAATGAAAAACTGTTTTTT. It specifies CASSLQVGTATNEKLFF.

The chain carries TRBV7-6 and TRBJ2-5; the D gene is possibly TRBD1 (6 bases). The CDR3 loop spans 16 amino acids. Trimming took off 0 bases at V and 4 bases at J, with 15 bases between the two ends. From germline, CDR1 is SGHVS and CDR2 FNYEAQ. The CDR3 nucleotides are TGTGCCAGCAGCTTAGCGTACCAGGGGCTGGCAGAGACCCAGTACTTC. Translation: CASSLAYQGLAETQYF. Complete variable domain (other parts from reference TRBV7-6 and TRBJ2-5): GAGVSQSPRYKVTKRGQDVALRCDPISGHVSLYWYRQALGQGPEFLTYFNYEAQQDKSGLPNDRFSAERPEGSISTLTIQRTEQRDSAMYRCASSLAYQGLAETQYFGPGTRLLVL.

This sequence joins TRBV11-2 and TRBJ2-7; D remains ambiguous. Trimming removed 1 base at V and 3 bases at J, with 7 bases between. The CDR3 has 13 residues. Germline V lookup: CDR1 SGHAT, CDR2 FQNNGV. This CDR3 is CASSLGRIYEQYF. The DNA for the CDR3 is TGTGCCAGCAGCTTAGGCAGAATCTACGAGCAGTACTTC. Filled out from reference TRBV11-2 and TRBJ2-7, the complete variable domain reads EAGVAQSPRYKIIEKRQSVAFWCNPISGHATLYWYQQILGQGPKLLIQFQNNGVVDDSQLPKDRFSAERLKGVDSTLKIQPAKLEDSAVYLCASSLGRIYEQYFGPGTRLTVT.

This clone was found a few times. At the DNA level, this CDR3 is encoded by other sequences in the same sample as well. The rearrangement uses TRBV7-2 and TRBJ2-5, with D tentatively TRBD1 or TRBD2 (6 bases each). This CDR3 contains 14 residues. Looked up from germline, CDR1 is SGHTA and CDR2 is FQGNSA. V was shortened by 0 bases and J by 5 bases, with 10 bases between the two germline ends. CDR3 nucleotides: TGTGCCAGCAGCTTAGCGGGGGGCCGGGAGACCCAGTACTTC. Its protein product is CASSLAGGRETQYF.

The chain links TRBV19 to TRBJ2-1; tentatively, D is TRBD1 (6 bases). Germline CDR1 is LNHDA and CDR2 is SQIVND (reference sequence). This CDR3 is 14 amino acids long. The ends were cut back, 3 bases at V and 6 bases at J, with 12 bases in the middle. CDR3 loop: CASSMVGAGNEQFF. CDR3 bases: TGTGCCAGTAGTATGGTGGGGGCCGGCAATGAGCAGTTCTTC.

The chain joins TRBV9 to TRBJ1-6; no reliable D call. The germline V and J ends were trimmed by 3 bases and 7 bases, with 17 bases remaining between them. This CDR3 has 16 residues. From germline, CDR1 is SGDLS and CDR2 YYNGEE. CDR3 bases: TGTGCCAGCAGCGGCCGTAAGGACGGTGGGAATTCACCCCTCCACTTT. Its protein product is CASSGRKDGGNSPLHF.

The chain links TRBV7-2 to TRBJ1-4; no clear D. This CDR3 has 14 amino acids. V lost 2 bases and J lost 1, with 5 bases in between. Germline V gene lookup returns CDR1 SGHTA and CDR2 FQGNSA. This CDR3 reads CASSLRETNEKLFF. The CDR3 DNA sequence: TGTGCCAGCAGCTTAAGAGAAACTAATGAAAAACTGTTTTTT.

The V gene is TRBV24-1, the J gene TRBJ2-3; 10 bases line up with TRBD2. This CDR3 spans 16 amino acids. Unmatched junction bases numbered 10, after V lost 5 bases and J lost 6 bases. The germline gives CDR1 KGHDR, CDR2 SFDVKD. CDR3 DNA: TGTGCCACCAGTGTTCACCTAGCGGGGGTTGGGGATACGCAGTATTTT. Translating it yields CATSVHLAGVGDTQYF.

The J gene is TRBJ2-1, the V gene TRBV6-5; D perhaps matches TRBD1 (5 bases). The V gene's germline CDR1 is MNHEY and CDR2 SVGAGI. Trimming pared 4 bases from V and 0 bases from J, leaving 10 bases between. This CDR3 has 15 amino acids. The CDR3 here is CASSSDRRSYNEQFF. The CDR3 DNA sequence: TGTGCCAGCAGTTCCGACAGACGCTCCTACAATGAGCAGTTCTTC.

This clone was seen many times. The V gene is TRBV28, the J gene TRBJ1-4, with 11 bases fitting TRBD1. The CDR3 has 15 residues. V shed 8 bases and J 7 bases; nucleotides not matched to a gene: 9. Germline V CDR1 and CDR2: MDHEN, SYDVKM. CDR3 DNA sequence: TGTGCCAGCCGTCAAACCGGGACAGGGGGTGAAAAACTGTTTTTT. Translation gives CASRQTGTGGEKLFF.

The CDR3 DNA is TGTGCTAGTGGCCCGGACAGGGGCAATGAGCAGTTCTTC. Translating it yields CASGPDRGNEQFF. The chain employs TRBV12-5 and TRBJ2-1; TRBD1 matches at 9 bases. Germline lookup yields CDR1 LGHNT and CDR2 FRNRAP. CDR3 length: 13 amino acids. The trim removed 6 bases at V and 6 bases at J, leaving 3 bases unmatched. The full variable domain, in which reference TRBV12-5 and TRBJ2-1 provide the parts outside the CDR3, is DARVTQTPRHKVTEMGQEVTMRCQPILGHNTVFWYRQTMMQGLELLAYFRNRAPLDDSGMPKDRFSAEMPDATLATLKIQPSEPRDSAVYFCASGPDRGNEQFFGPGTRLTVL.

V and J are TRBV5-6 and TRBJ1-5; possible D gene TRBD1, 5 bases. Trimming removed 0 bases at V and 5 bases at J, with 12 bases between. There are 15 residues in the CDR3. Germline V gene lookup returns CDR1 SGHDT and CDR2 YYEEEE. DNA for the CDR3: TGTGCCAGCAGCTTGGGAGCAGGGTTCGATCAGCCCCAGCATTTT. This translates into CASSLGAGFDQPQHF.

The chain is built from TRBV3-1 (or the pseudogene TRBV3-2) and TRBJ2-3, with 9 bases identical to TRBD2. This CDR3 spans 16 amino acids. J was trimmed by 2 bases and V by 2 bases; bases with no gene match: 5. CDR1 and CDR2 from the germline V gene are LGHDT and YNNKEL (reference sequence). CDR3 in amino acids: CASSQIVAGVTDTQYF. The CDR3 coding sequence is TGTGCCAGCAGCCAAATAGTAGCGGGGGTCACAGATACGCAGTATTTT.

The chain combines TRBV7-3 with TRBJ2-6; D is tentatively TRBD1 or TRBD2 (5 bases each). This CDR3 has 15 amino acids. Per the germline V gene, CDR1 is SGHTA and CDR2 is FQGTGA. The V end was cut by 5 bases, the J end by 4 bases, with 12 bases between. CDR3 sequence (DNA): TGTGCCAGCAGCCATTCAGGGAGCGGGGCCAACGTCCTGACTTTC. This codes for CASSHSGSGANVLTF.

The CDR3 nucleotides read TGTGCCAGCTCACGGACAGGGGGCCCAGAGACCCAGTACTTC. Amino acids: CASSRTGGPETQYF. J is TRBJ2-5 and V is TRBV18, with 11 bases identical to TRBD1. The CDR3 spans 14 residues. Germline loops: CDR1 KGHSH, CDR2 LQKENI. J was trimmed by 4 bases and V by 4 bases; bases with no gene match: 2.